A selection of T cell receptor beta chains follows, all from one sample in a study of blood T cell repertoires in COVID-19. Using immunoSEQ multiplex PCR, the repertoire was profiled, and TCRdb retains in-frame clones only, with some absent. The top ten hold roughly 1.5% of the sample, which has around 100,000 clones, around 84% seen once. The sequenced material came from peripheral blood. The receptor source for this set is a man aged 40-49 years with acute or convalescent COVID-19. Each CDR3 is given with its conserved first and last residue. D genes are given only for firm matches. Clone size, where shown, is once, few, many, or a class for clones that have expanded.

len: 17; v_gene: TRBV7-9; j_gene: TRBJ1-6; abundance: .; d_gene: .; CDR3aa: CASSAMGRGFFGSPLHF; CDR3nt: TGTGCCAGCAGCGCGATGGGTCGAGGGTTCTTCGGGTCACCCCTCCACTTT
len: 15; v_gene: TRBV5-1; j_gene: TRBJ1-6; abundance: .; d_gene: TRBD1; CDR3aa: CASSFGNRGSSPLHF; CDR3nt: TGCGCCAGCAGCTTCGGCAACAGGGGTTCCTCACCCCTCCACTTT
len: 14; v_gene: TRBV7-2; j_gene: TRBJ2-5; abundance: .; d_gene: TRBD2; CDR3aa: CASSLSGSKETQYF; CDR3nt: TGTGCCAGCAGCTTAAGCGGGAGCAAAGAGACCCAGTACTTC
len: 13; v_gene: TRBV2; j_gene: TRBJ1-2; abundance: .; d_gene: .; CDR3aa: CAGQGSARYGYTF; CDR3nt: TGTGCCGGTCAGGGGTCGGCCCGCTATGGCTACACCTTC
len: 12; v_gene: TRBV29-1; j_gene: TRBJ1-1; abundance: .; d_gene: .; CDR3aa: CSTRGERAEAFF; CDR3nt: TGCAGCACGCGGGGGGAACGGGCTGAAGCTTTCTTT
len: 15; v_gene: TRBV11-3; j_gene: TRBJ2-5; abundance: .; d_gene: .; CDR3aa: CASSRNPTRGETQYF; CDR3nt: TGTGCCAGCAGCCGCAACCCGACAAGGGGAGAGACCCAGTACTTC
len: 14; v_gene: TRBV7-6; j_gene: TRBJ1-4; abundance: once; d_gene: TRBD1; CDR3aa: CASSLAGQGQKLFF; CDR3nt: TGTGCCAGCAGCTTAGCGGGACAGGGTCAAAAACTGTTTTTT
len: 16; v_gene: TRBV29-1; j_gene: TRBJ2-6; abundance: .; d_gene: TRBD1; CDR3aa: CSVELQGAEGANVLTF; CDR3nt: TGCAGCGTTGAACTACAGGGGGCTGAGGGGGCCAACGTCCTGACTTTC
len: 13; v_gene: TRBV18; j_gene: TRBJ2-7; abundance: .; d_gene: TRBD1; CDR3aa: CASSPNTGVGQYF; CDR3nt: TGTGCCAGCTCACCGAACACAGGGGTCGGACAGTACTTC
len: 14; v_gene: TRBV19; j_gene: TRBJ2-7; abundance: .; d_gene: TRBD1; CDR3aa: CASSARDRPYEQYF; CDR3nt: TGTGCCAGTAGTGCCCGGGACAGGCCCTACGAGCAGTACTTC
len: 15; v_gene: TRBV7-2; j_gene: TRBJ2-6; abundance: .; d_gene: .; CDR3aa: CASSFRSSGANVLTF; CDR3nt: TGTGCCAGCAGCTTTCGCAGCTCTGGGGCCAACGTCCTGACTTTC
len: 14; v_gene: TRBV10-3; j_gene: TRBJ1-6; abundance: .; d_gene: .; CDR3aa: CAISDLAGHSPLHF; CDR3nt: TGTGCCATCAGTGATCTCGCAGGGCACTCACCCCTCCACTTT
len: 14; v_gene: TRBV6-5; j_gene: TRBJ2-5; abundance: once; d_gene: TRBD2; CDR3aa: CASSRLAGGETQYF; CDR3nt: TGTGCCAGCAGTCGGCTAGCGGGGGGAGAGACCCAGTACTTC
len: 15; v_gene: TRBV4-3; j_gene: TRBJ1-2; abundance: .; d_gene: .; CDR3aa: CASSPVVGPNYGYTF; CDR3nt: TGCGCCAGCAGCCCCGTGGTGGGGCCTAACTATGGCTACACCTTC
len: 13; v_gene: TRBV29-1; j_gene: TRBJ2-5; abundance: .; d_gene: .; CDR3aa: CSVDDKGTKTQYF; CDR3nt: TGCAGCGTTGACGATAAAGGGACAAAGACCCAGTACTTC
len: 15; v_gene: TRBV12-5; j_gene: TRBJ1-5; abundance: .; d_gene: TRBD1; CDR3aa: CASGSPTGGYQPQHF; CDR3nt: TGTGCTAGTGGTTCCCCCACAGGGGGCTATCAGCCCCAGCATTTT
len: 14; v_gene: TRBV5-4; j_gene: TRBJ1-6; abundance: .; d_gene: .; CDR3aa: CASSSIDGWSPLHF; CDR3nt: TGTGCCAGCAGCTCTATTGACGGGTGGTCACCCCTCCACTTT
len: 13; v_gene: TRBV2; j_gene: TRBJ2-5; abundance: .; d_gene: TRBD2; CDR3aa: CASSAGLEETQYF; CDR3nt: TGTGCCAGCAGTGCGGGACTAGAAGAGACCCAGTACTTC
len: 14; v_gene: TRBV7-9; j_gene: TRBJ2-5; abundance: .; d_gene: .; CDR3aa: CASSQDRRVQGSYF; CDR3nt: TGTGCCAGCAGCCAAGACCGCCGGGTGCAGGGGTCTTACTTC
len: 14; v_gene: TRBV2; j_gene: TRBJ1-4; abundance: .; d_gene: .; CDR3aa: CASSQDGRWEKLFF; CDR3nt: TGTGCCAGCAGCCAGGACGGGAGGTGGGAAAAACTGTTTTTT
len: 16; v_gene: TRBV4-2; j_gene: TRBJ2-5; abundance: once; d_gene: .; CDR3aa: CASSQGPGLAKETQYF; CDR3nt: TGTGCCAGCAGCCAAGGACCTGGGTTAGCCAAAGAGACCCAGTACTTC
len: 15; v_gene: TRBV6-5; j_gene: TRBJ1-6; abundance: .; d_gene: TRBD1; CDR3aa: CASTYRGRLNSPLHF; CDR3nt: TGTGCCAGCACCTACAGGGGGCGTTTAAATTCACCCCTCCACTTT
len: 18; v_gene: TRBV19; j_gene: TRBJ2-4; abundance: .; d_gene: TRBD2; CDR3aa: CASSIGSRGGSLKNIQYF; CDR3nt: TGTGCCAGTAGTATAGGGTCGAGGGGCGGGAGCCTGAAAAACATTCAGTACTTC
len: 16; v_gene: TRBV18; j_gene: TRBJ2-7; abundance: once; d_gene: TRBD1; CDR3aa: CASSPDRGRRSYEQYF; CDR3nt: TGTGCCAGCTCACCTGACAGGGGGAGAAGGTCCTACGAGCAGTACTTC
len: 15; v_gene: TRBV28; j_gene: TRBJ1-5; abundance: .; d_gene: TRBD1; CDR3aa: CASSSLTGGHQPQHF; CDR3nt: TGTGCCAGCAGTTCCCTGACAGGGGGACATCAGCCCCAGCATTTT
len: 16; v_gene: TRBV3-1/TRBV3-2; j_gene: TRBJ2-3; abundance: .; d_gene: .; CDR3aa: CASSPTGPPPPDTQYF; CDR3nt: TGTGCCAGCAGCCCAACTGGTCCTCCACCCCCGGATACGCAGTATTTT
len: 13; v_gene: TRBV2; j_gene: TRBJ1-2; abundance: .; d_gene: .; CDR3aa: CASSEKAVYGYTF; CDR3nt: TGTGCCAGCAGTGAAAAGGCGGTATATGGCTACACCTTC
len: 15; v_gene: TRBV7-7; j_gene: TRBJ2-1; abundance: .; d_gene: TRBD2; CDR3aa: CASSPLAGPYNEQFF; CDR3nt: TGTGCTAGCAGCCCGTTAGCGGGACCCTACAATGAGCAGTTCTTC
len: 14; v_gene: TRBV6-6; j_gene: TRBJ2-3; abundance: once; d_gene: TRBD1; CDR3aa: CASSYAGGRDTQYF; CDR3nt: TGTGCCAGCAGTTACGCAGGGGGTAGGGATACGCAGTATTTT
len: 15; v_gene: TRBV7-9; j_gene: TRBJ2-7; abundance: few; d_gene: TRBD2; CDR3aa: CASSLGLAGKGEQYF; CDR3nt: TGTGCCAGCAGCTTGGGACTAGCGGGAAAAGGCGAGCAGTACTTC
len: 15; v_gene: TRBV3-1/TRBV3-2; j_gene: TRBJ2-7; abundance: .; d_gene: TRBD2; CDR3aa: CASSQDVAGVYEQYF; CDR3nt: TGTGCCAGCAGCCAAGATGTGGCGGGGGTATACGAGCAGTACTTC
len: 18; v_gene: TRBV14; j_gene: TRBJ1-2; abundance: .; d_gene: TRBD1; CDR3aa: CASSQEVRGQGDNYGYTF; CDR3nt: TGTGCCAGCAGCCAAGAGGTTCGGGGACAGGGCGATAACTATGGCTACACCTTC
len: 17; v_gene: TRBV9; j_gene: TRBJ2-5; abundance: .; d_gene: TRBD2; CDR3aa: CASSLGTSGWYQETQYF; CDR3nt: TGTGCCAGCAGCCTCGGGACTAGCGGTTGGTACCAAGAGACCCAGTACTTC
len: 12; v_gene: TRBV6-6; j_gene: TRBJ1-1; abundance: .; d_gene: .; CDR3aa: CAIREEGAEAFF; CDR3nt: TGTGCCATCAGGGAAGAGGGGGCTGAAGCTTTCTTT
len: 15; v_gene: TRBV9; j_gene: TRBJ2-3; abundance: .; d_gene: .; CDR3aa: CASSVVGDYTDTQYF; CDR3nt: TGTGCCAGCAGCGTAGTTGGCGACTACACAGATACGCAGTATTTT
len: 13; v_gene: TRBV6-4; j_gene: TRBJ2-1; abundance: .; d_gene: TRBD1; CDR3aa: CASSRLGGTEQFF; CDR3nt: TGTGCCAGCAGCCGATTAGGGGGCACTGAGCAGTTCTTC
len: 14; v_gene: TRBV18; j_gene: TRBJ2-7; abundance: .; d_gene: TRBD2; CDR3aa: CASLRTSGIYEQYF; CDR3nt: TGTGCCAGCTTACGGACTAGCGGGATCTACGAGCAGTACTTC
len: 15; v_gene: TRBV6-7; j_gene: TRBJ2-3; abundance: .; d_gene: .; CDR3aa: CASPARRGPTDTQYF; CDR3nt: TGTGCCTCCCCGGCCAGGCGGGGCCCCACAGATACGCAGTATTTT